This T cell receptor (beta chain) was identified in a study of beta chain features in type 1 diabetes. Across the study: Examination of sorted cells across all samples involved around 99 million cells. General observations from the study: Junctions at VDJ sites from type 1 diabetes patients had fewer insertions and more deletions.

Germline V gene data show CDR1 as MNHNY and CDR2 as SVGAGI (reference sequence). The CDR3 is made up of 13 amino acids. Unmatched junction bases numbered 2, after V lost 4 bases and J lost 3 bases. The study reverse transcribed the entire isolated RNA, so it sequenced expressed TCRB transcripts. The protocol was immunoSEQ multiplex PCR, while the TCRdb copy is restricted to in-frame clones and leaves out a portion. Altogether 70,000 to 90,000 clones are present, 25% to 35% being singletons, with the ten largest covering 0.45% to 0.55%. Note on this clone: Antigen: not known.

The sequencing input was stem cell memory CD4+ T cells from blood. The V call is TRBV6-6, the J call TRBJ1-2, with 7 positions matching TRBD1. The TCR originated in a woman between 18 and 29 years old in good health. CDR3 region: CASSLDRDYGYTF. The CDR3 region has the DNA TGTGCCAGCAGTTTAGACAGGGACTATGGCTACACCTTC.